These T cell receptor beta chains were read from a single sample in a study of T cell repertoires in cytomegalovirus infection. TCRdb passed the reads through MiXCR, listing each CDR3 protein once. The sample has over 300,000 distinct CDR3 sequences, around 9.5% seen once. Sequencing was performed on PBMCs. These receptors came from a human donor in good health (CMV status not recorded). Some clones in this sample may be carry-over from other donors' samples. CDR3s include the opening cysteine and the closing phenylalanine or tryptophan. The D gene is left open where the match is weak. Clone size, where shown, is once, few, many, or a class for clones that have expanded.

size,V,D,J,CDR3,DNA
-,TRBV20-1,-,TRBJ2-7,CSTRGDGHYEQYF,TGCAGTACTAGAGGGGACGGACACTACGAGCAGTACTTC
-,TRBV6-5,-,TRBJ2-7,CASSADRSKSYEQYF,TGTGCCAGCAGTGCGGACAGATCTAAGTCCTACGAGCAGTACTTC
many,TRBV20-1,-,TRBJ2-7,CSARGRGTYEQYF,TGCAGTGCTAGGGGTAGGGGGACCTACGAGCAGTACTTC
many,TRBV7-2,-,TRBJ1-1,CASSLGGIGGPTF,TGTGCCAGCAGCTTAGGGGGGATTGGGGGCCCTACCTTT
few,TRBV20-1,TRBD1,TRBJ2-5,CSAPTGRRETQYF,TGCAGTGCGCCGACAGGGAGAAGGGAGACCCAGTACTTC
many,TRBV27,-,TRBJ1-5,CASSLTSNPSNQPQHF,TGTGCCAGCAGTTTAACGTCGAACCCCTCCAATCAGCCCCAGCATTTT
-,TRBV28,-,TRBJ2-3,CASRGADLSTDTQYF,TGTGCCAGCAGGGGAGCGGACCTAAGCACAGATACGCAGTATTTT
few,TRBV29-1,-,TRBJ1-1,CSVGPGQPNTEAFF,TGCAGCGTAGGGCCGGGACAACCGAACACTGAAGCTTTCTTT
-,TRBV28,TRBD1,TRBJ2-3,CASSVRDRATDTQYF,TGTGCCAGCAGTGTCCGGGACAGGGCCACAGATACGCAGTATTTT
many,TRBV6-1,-,TRBJ2-4,CASSLTLQLAKNIQYF,TGTGCCAGCAGCCTGACACTCCAGCTAGCCAAAAACATTCAGTACTTC
many,TRBV4-3,TRBD2,TRBJ2-3,CASSQGNRGGQDTQYF,TGCGCCAGCAGCCAAGGAAACCGGGGGGGCCAAGATACGCAGTATTTT
many,TRBV28,-,TRBJ1-5,CASSPEGAFSNQPQHF,TGTGCCAGCAGTCCCGAGGGAGCTTTTAGCAATCAGCCCCAGCATTTT
many,TRBV27,-,TRBJ2-3,CASSLLSVRETDTQYF,TGTGCCAGCAGTTTATTGAGTGTCAGGGAAACAGATACGCAGTATTTT
many,TRBV12-3/TRBV12-4,-,TRBJ1-6,CASSSAGSNSPLHF,TGTGCCAGCAGCAGCGCGGGGAGTAATTCACCCCTCCACTTT
many,TRBV7-8,-,TRBJ2-3,CASSLLPEENTQYF,TGTGCCAGCAGCTTATTACCCGAGGAAAATACGCAGTATTTT
many,TRBV12-3/TRBV12-4,-,TRBJ2-5,CASRPGAQETQYF,TGTGCCAGCAGGCCAGGGGCCCAAGAGACCCAGTACTTC
few,TRBV5-6,-,TRBJ2-1,CASSLWAGVTYNEQFF,TGTGCCAGCAGCTTGTGGGCAGGAGTTACCTACAATGAGCAGTTCTTC
once,TRBV11-2,-,TRBJ1-2,CVSSSPSGTYQGGYTF,TGTGTCAGCAGCTCCCCCAGCGGGACTTACCAAGGGGGCTACACCTTC